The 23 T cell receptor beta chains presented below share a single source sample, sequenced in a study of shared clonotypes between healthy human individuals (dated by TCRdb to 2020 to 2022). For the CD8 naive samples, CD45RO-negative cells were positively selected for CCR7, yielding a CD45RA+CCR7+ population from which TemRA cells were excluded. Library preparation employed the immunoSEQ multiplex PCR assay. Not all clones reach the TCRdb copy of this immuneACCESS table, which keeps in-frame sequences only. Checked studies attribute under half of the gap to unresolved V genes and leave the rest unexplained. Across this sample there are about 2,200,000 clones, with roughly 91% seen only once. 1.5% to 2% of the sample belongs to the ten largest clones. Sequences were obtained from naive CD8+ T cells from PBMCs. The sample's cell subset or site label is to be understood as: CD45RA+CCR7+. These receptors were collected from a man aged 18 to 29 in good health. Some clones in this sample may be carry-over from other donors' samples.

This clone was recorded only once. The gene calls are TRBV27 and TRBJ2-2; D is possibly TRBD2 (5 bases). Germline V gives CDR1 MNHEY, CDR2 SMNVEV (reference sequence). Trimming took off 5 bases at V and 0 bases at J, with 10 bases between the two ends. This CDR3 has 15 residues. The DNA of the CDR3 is TGTGCCAGCAGTCTGCTAGCACCGAACACCGGGGAGCTGTTTTTT. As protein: CASSLLAPNTGELFF.

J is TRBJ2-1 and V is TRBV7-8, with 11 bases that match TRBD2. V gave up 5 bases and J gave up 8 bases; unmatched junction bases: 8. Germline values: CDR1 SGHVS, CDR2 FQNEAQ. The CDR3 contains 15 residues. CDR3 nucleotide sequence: TGTGCCAGCAGCCGATCTAGCGGGAGGTCTGATGAGCAGTTCTTC. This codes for CASSRSSGRSDEQFF.

The CDR3 bases are TGTGCCAGCAGTTTAGGTCCCTCACTAGCGGGAATCTACGAGCAGTACTTC. It specifies CASSLGPSLAGIYEQYF. The chain is built from TRBV27 and TRBJ2-7; 10 bases align to TRBD2. Germline lookup yields CDR1 MNHEY and CDR2 SMNVEV (reference sequence). The CDR3 has 17 amino acids. Losses at the gene ends were 2 bases for V and 3 bases for J; bases not matched to a gene: 10.

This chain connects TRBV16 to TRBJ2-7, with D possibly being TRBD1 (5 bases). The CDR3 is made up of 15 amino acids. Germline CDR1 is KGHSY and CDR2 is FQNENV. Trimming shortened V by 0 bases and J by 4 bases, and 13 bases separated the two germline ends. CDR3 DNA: TGTGCCAGCAGCCAATCCTCCAGGGCCGTTTACGAGCAGTACTTC. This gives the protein CASSQSSRAVYEQYF.

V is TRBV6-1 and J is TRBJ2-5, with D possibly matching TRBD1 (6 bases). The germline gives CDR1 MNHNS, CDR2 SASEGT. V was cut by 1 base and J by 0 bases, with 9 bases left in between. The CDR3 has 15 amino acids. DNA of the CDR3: TGTGCCAGCAGTGAAGGGACAGCGTACCAAGAGACCCAGTACTTC. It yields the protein CASSEGTAYQETQYF.

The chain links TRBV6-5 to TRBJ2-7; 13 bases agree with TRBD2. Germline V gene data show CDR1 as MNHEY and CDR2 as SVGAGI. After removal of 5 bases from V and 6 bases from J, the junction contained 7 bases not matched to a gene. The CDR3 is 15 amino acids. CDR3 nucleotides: TGTGCCAGCAGTCCGTGGACTAGCGGGAGTTCCGAGCAGTACTTC. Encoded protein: CASSPWTSGSSEQYF.

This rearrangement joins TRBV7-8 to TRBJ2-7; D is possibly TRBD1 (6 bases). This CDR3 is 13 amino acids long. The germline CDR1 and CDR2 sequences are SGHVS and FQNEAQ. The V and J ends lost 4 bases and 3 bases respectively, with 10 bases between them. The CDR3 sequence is CASSSRTDYEQYF. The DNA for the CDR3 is TGTGCCAGCAGCTCGAGGACAGACTACGAGCAGTACTTC. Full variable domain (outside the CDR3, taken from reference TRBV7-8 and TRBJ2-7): GAGVSQSPRYKVAKRGQDVALRCDPISGHVSLFWYQQALGQGPEFLTYFQNEAQLDKSGLPSDRFFAERPEGSVSTLKIQRTQQEDSAVYLCASSSRTDYEQYFGPGTRLTVT.

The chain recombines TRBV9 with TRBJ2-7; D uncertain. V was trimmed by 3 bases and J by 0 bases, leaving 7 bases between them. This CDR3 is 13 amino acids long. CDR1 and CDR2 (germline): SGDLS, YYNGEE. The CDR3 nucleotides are TGTGCCAGCAGCGGTCTAAGCTCCTACGAGCAGTACTTC. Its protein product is CASSGLSSYEQYF.

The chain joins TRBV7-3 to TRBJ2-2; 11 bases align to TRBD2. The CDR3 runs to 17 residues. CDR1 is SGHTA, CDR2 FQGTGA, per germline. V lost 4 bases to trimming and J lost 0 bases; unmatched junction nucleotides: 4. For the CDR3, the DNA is TGTGCCAGCAGCTACGGACTAGCGGGTACGAACACCGGGGAGCTGTTTTTT. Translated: CASSYGLAGTNTGELFF.

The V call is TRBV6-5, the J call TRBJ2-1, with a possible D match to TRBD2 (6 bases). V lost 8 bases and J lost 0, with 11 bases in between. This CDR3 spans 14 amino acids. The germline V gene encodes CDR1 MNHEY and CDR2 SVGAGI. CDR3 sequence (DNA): TGTGCCAGCGGTCGGGAGTCCTCCTACAATGAGCAGTTCTTC. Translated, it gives CASGRESSYNEQFF.

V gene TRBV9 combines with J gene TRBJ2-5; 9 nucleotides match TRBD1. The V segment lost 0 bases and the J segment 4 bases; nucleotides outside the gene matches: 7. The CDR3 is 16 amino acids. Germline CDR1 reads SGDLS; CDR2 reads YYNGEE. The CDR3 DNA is TGTGCCAGCAGCGTAGGGTATGGGACAGGGCTAGAGACCCAGTACTTC. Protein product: CASSVGYGTGLETQYF.

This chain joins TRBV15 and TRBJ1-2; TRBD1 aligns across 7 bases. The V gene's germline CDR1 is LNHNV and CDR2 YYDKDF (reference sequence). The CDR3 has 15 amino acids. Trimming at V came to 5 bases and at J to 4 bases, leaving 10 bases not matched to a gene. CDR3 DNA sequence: TGTGCCACCAGCGGGTGGGACAGTTACTCCTATGGCTACACCTTC. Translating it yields CATSGWDSYSYGYTF.

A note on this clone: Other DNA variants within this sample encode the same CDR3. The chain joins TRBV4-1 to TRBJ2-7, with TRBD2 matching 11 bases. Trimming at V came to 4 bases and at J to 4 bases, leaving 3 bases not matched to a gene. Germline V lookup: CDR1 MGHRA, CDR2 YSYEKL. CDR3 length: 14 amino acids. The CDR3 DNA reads TGCGCCAGCAGCCTAGCGGGAGGGCCATACGAGCAGTACTTC. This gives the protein CASSLAGGPYEQYF.

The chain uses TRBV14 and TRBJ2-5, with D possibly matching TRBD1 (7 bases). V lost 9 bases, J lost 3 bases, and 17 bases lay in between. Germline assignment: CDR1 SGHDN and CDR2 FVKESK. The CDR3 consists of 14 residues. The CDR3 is CASGDREEEETQYF. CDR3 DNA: TGTGCCAGTGGAGACAGGGAGGAAGAAGAGACCCAGTACTTC.

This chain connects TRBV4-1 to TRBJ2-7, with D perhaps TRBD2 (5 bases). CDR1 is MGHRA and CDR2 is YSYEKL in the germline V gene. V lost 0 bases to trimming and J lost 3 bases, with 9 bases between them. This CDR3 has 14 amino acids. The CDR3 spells CASSQDEGVYEQYF. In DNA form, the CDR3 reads TGCGCCAGCAGCCAAGATGAGGGTGTCTACGAGCAGTACTTC.

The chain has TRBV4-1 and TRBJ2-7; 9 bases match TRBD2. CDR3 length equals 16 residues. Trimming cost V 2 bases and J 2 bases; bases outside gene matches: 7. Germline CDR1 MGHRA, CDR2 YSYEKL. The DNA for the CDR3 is TGCGCCAGCAGCCAACAGACTAGCGGCCTGACCTACGAGCAGTACTTC. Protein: CASSQQTSGLTYEQYF.

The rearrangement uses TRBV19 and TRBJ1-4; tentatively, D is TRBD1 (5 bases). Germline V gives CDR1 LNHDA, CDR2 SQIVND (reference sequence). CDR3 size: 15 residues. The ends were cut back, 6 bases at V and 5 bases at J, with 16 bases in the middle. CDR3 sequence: CASSNPREGNEKLFF. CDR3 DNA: TGTGCCAGTAGCAACCCCAGGGAGGGGAATGAAAAACTGTTTTTT.

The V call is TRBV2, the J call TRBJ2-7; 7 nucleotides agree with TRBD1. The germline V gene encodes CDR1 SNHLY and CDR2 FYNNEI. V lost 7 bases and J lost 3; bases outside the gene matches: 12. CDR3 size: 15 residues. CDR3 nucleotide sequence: TGTGCCAGCAATGTTTTGGCAGGGGGTATCTACGAGCAGTACTTC. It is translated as CASNVLAGGIYEQYF.

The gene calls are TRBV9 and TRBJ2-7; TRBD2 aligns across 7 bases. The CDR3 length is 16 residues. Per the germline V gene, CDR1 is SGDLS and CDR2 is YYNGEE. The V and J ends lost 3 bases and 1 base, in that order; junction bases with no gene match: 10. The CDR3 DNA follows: TGTGCCAGCAGCGCAGGCGGGGGATGGGGATCCTACGAGCAGTACTTC. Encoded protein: CASSAGGGWGSYEQYF.

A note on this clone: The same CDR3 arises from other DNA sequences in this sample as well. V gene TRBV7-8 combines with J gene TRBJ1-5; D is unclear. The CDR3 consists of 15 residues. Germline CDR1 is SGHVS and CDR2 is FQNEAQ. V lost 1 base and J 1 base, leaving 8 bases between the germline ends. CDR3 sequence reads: CASSLEGRSNQPQHF. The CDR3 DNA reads TGTGCCAGCAGCTTAGAGGGCCGAAGCAATCAGCCCCAGCATTTT.

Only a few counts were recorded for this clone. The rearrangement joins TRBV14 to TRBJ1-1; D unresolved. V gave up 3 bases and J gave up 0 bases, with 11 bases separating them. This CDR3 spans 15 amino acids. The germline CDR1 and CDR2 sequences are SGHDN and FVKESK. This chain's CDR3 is CASSHRTVMNTEAFF. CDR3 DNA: TGTGCCAGCAGCCACAGGACCGTCATGAACACTGAAGCTTTCTTT. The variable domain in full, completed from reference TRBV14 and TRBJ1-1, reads EAGVTQFPSHSVIEKGQTVTLRCDPISGHDNLYWYRRVMGKEIKFLLHFVKESKQDESGMPNNRFLAERTGGTYSTLKVQPAELEDSGVYFCASSHRTVMNTEAFFGQGTRLTVV.

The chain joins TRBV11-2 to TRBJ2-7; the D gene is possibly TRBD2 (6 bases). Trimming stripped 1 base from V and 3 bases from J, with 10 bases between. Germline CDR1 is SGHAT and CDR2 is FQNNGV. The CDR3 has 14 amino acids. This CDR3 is CASSLGRAIYEQYF. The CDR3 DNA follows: TGTGCCAGCAGCTTAGGGAGGGCTATCTACGAGCAGTACTTC. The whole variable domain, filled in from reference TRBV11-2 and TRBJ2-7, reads EAGVAQSPRYKIIEKRQSVAFWCNPISGHATLYWYQQILGQGPKLLIQFQNNGVVDDSQLPKDRFSAERLKGVDSTLKIQPAKLEDSAVYLCASSLGRAIYEQYFGPGTRLTVT.

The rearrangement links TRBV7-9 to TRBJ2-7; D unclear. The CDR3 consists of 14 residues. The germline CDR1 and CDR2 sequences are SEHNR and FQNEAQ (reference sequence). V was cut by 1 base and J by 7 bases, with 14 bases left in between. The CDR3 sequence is CASSLDAGTWEQYF. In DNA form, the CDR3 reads TGTGCCAGCAGCTTAGACGCCGGCACGTGGGAGCAGTACTTC.